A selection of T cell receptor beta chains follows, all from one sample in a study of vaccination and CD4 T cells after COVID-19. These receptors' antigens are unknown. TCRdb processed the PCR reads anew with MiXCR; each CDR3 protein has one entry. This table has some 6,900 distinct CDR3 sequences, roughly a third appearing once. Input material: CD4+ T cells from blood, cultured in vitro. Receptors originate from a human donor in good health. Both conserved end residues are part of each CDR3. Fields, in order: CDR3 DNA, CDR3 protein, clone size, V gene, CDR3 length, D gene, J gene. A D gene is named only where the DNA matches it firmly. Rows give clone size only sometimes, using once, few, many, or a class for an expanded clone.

TGCAGCGTTGATAGGGACAGGGTTGGTGGCTACACCTTC	CSVDRDRVGGYTF	few	TRBV29-1	13	TRBD1	TRBJ1-2
TGTGCCAGCAGCATTGGACAGACATACACTGAAGCTTTCTTT	CASSIGQTYTEAFF	NA	TRBV7-8	14	NA	TRBJ1-1
TGTGCCAGCAGCCTGACGGGGGCTACGGTCACTGAAGCTTTCTTT	CASSLTGATVTEAFF	NA	TRBV5-5	15	NA	TRBJ1-1
TGTGCCAGCATCTTACAGGGGGCCTCCTACGAGCAGTACTTC	CASILQGASYEQYF	few	TRBV12-3/TRBV12-4	14	TRBD1	TRBJ2-7
TGTGCCAGCAGTTACTCGACAGGGGCTGGCGCTTTCTTT	CASSYSTGAGAFF	few	TRBV6-5	13	TRBD1	TRBJ1-1
TGTGCCAGCTGTCCAGGCGCTATGAACACTGAAGCTTTCTTT	CASCPGAMNTEAFF	NA	TRBV28	14	NA	TRBJ1-1
TGCGCCAGCAGCCAGACCCAAGCCACCTACGAGCAGTACTTC	CASSQTQATYEQYF	large	TRBV5-1	14	NA	TRBJ2-7
TGTGCCATCAGTGAGGTTACAGGGGTTGCCGGGGAGCTGTTTTTT	CAISEVTGVAGELFF	few	TRBV10-3	15	TRBD1	TRBJ2-2
TGTGCCAGCAGTTACTCATCCCCCAACGAGCAGTACTTC	CASSYSSPNEQYF	NA	TRBV6-5	13	NA	TRBJ2-7
TGTGCCAGCACTAAGCCTCAGGGGGGAGGACGTAATGAGCAGTTCTTC	CASTKPQGGGRNEQFF	NA	TRBV6-2/TRBV6-3	16	NA	TRBJ2-1
TGTGCCAGCAGCCGAACAGGAGAAGCAGGCTACGAGCAGTACTTC	CASSRTGEAGYEQYF	few	TRBV7-2	15	NA	TRBJ2-7
TGCGCCAGCAGACAGGGATTCCAAGAGACCCAGTACTTC	CASRQGFQETQYF	NA	TRBV5-1	13	NA	TRBJ2-5
TGTGCCAGCAGCTTTAGCGGGGGGGCCATCGAGACCCAGTACTTC	CASSFSGGAIETQYF	NA	TRBV3-1	15	TRBD2	TRBJ2-5
TGCAGCGTCGCCTGGATGAACACTGAAGCTTTCTTT	CSVAWMNTEAFF	NA	TRBV29-1	12	NA	TRBJ1-1
TGTGCCAGCAGCTTAGATCGGGCAATCCTCTCCTACAATGAGCAGTTCTTC	CASSLDRAILSYNEQFF	medium-sized	TRBV11-2	17	NA	TRBJ2-1
TGTGCCAGCAGCTTCCGGACGGAGGTATCTGGCTACACCTTC	CASSFRTEVSGYTF	few	TRBV11-2	14	NA	TRBJ1-2
TGTGCCAGCAGAGACGGGGGAACCTATGGCTACACCTTC	CASRDGGTYGYTF	NA	TRBV6-1	13	NA	TRBJ1-2
TGTGCCAGTAGGACCCCGAGGGACCACCGAACCCCAGCCTACGAGCAGTACTTC	CASRTPRDHRTPAYEQYF	NA	TRBV19	18	NA	TRBJ2-7
TGTGCCAGCAGCGTGAGGGTAAACAATGAGCAGTTCTTC	CASSVRVNNEQFF	few	TRBV9	13	NA	TRBJ2-1
TGTGCCAGCAGCCCATCGTCGTACTCGGCTAGCGGGGGGACAGATACGCAGTATTTT	CASSPSSYSASGGTDTQYF	medium-sized	TRBV6-1	19	TRBD2	TRBJ2-3
TGTGCCAGCAGCTTAACCGCCGGGACAGTAAGTGAGCAGTTCTTC	CASSLTAGTVSEQFF	NA	TRBV7-3	15	TRBD1	TRBJ2-1
TGTGCCAGCAGTCCCCGGGCCAGCTCCTACAATGAGCAGTTCTTC	CASSPRASSYNEQFF	NA	TRBV25-1	15	NA	TRBJ2-1
TGCAGTGCTAGGCGGGGGGCCCTCTCTCGTACTTACAATGAGCAGTTCTTC	CSARRGALSRTYNEQFF	once	TRBV20-1	17	TRBD2	TRBJ2-1
TGTGCCAGCAGCTCCCCCCAAAACAGGGATACTGAAGCTTTCTTT	CASSSPQNRDTEAFF	NA	TRBV5-5	15	NA	TRBJ1-1
TGTGCCAGCAGTGAACAGACGAACACCGGGGAGCTGTTTTTT	CASSEQTNTGELFF	NA	TRBV6-1	14	NA	TRBJ2-2
TGTGCCAGCAGCTTAGCGGGGAGAACCGGGGAGCTGTTTTTT	CASSLAGRTGELFF	NA	TRBV7-8	14	NA	TRBJ2-2
TGTGCCAGCAGTTACTCGATCGGGAGGGGCGCCCCCCCCGGCTACACCTTC	CASSYSIGRGAPPGYTF	few	TRBV6-5	17	NA	TRBJ1-2
TGCAGTGCTAGAGAGAGCAATCAGCCCCAGCATTTT	CSARESNQPQHF	medium-sized	TRBV20-1	12	NA	TRBJ1-5
TGTGCCAGCAGCTTAAGCTCGGGCTACGAGCAGTACTTC	CASSLSSGYEQYF	NA	TRBV7-3	13	NA	TRBJ2-7
TGCAGTGCTAGAGAGTGGCAACAAGAGACCCAGTACTTC	CSAREWQQETQYF	NA	TRBV20-1	13	NA	TRBJ2-5
TGCGCCAGCACCGAGACAGCTTACAACACTGAAGCTTTCTTT	CASTETAYNTEAFF	NA	TRBV10-2	14	NA	TRBJ1-1
TGTGCCAGCAGTGTACTAGCGAGCACAGATACGCAGTATTTT	CASSVLASTDTQYF	NA	TRBV6-1	14	TRBD2	TRBJ2-3
TGCGCCAGCAGTGACGGTCAGGGTAGCAATCAGCCCCAGCATTTT	CASSDGQGSNQPQHF	NA	TRBV10-2	15	NA	TRBJ1-5
TGTGCCAGCAGTTATGGTATGGGGGAGCTGTTTTTT	CASSYGMGELFF	medium-sized	TRBV7-9	12	NA	TRBJ2-2
TGTGCCAGCACCCAGACTGGAAACACCATATATTTT	CASTQTGNTIYF	NA	TRBV6-1	12	NA	TRBJ1-3
TGTGCCAGCAGTTACAGACGGGTCTCCTACGAGCAGTACTTC	CASSYRRVSYEQYF	NA	TRBV6-5	14	NA	TRBJ2-7
TGTGCCAGCAGACCCGGACAGAAGGGCTGGAACACCATATATTTT	CASRPGQKGWNTIYF	NA	TRBV7-2	15	NA	TRBJ1-3
TGTGCCAGCAGTCTTAGATCGGGGCTTCAGCCCCAGCATTTT	CASSLRSGLQPQHF	few	TRBV27	14	NA	TRBJ1-5
TGCAGTACAAGCACTGAAGCTTTCTTT	CSTSTEAFF	once	TRBV20-1	9	NA	TRBJ1-1
TGTGCCAGCAGCCGCGAAGGGGAATATGGCTACACCTTC	CASSREGEYGYTF	few	TRBV5-6	13	NA	TRBJ1-2
TGTGCCAGTAGTGTCCGACAGTCTGAAGCTTTCTTT	CASSVRQSEAFF	NA	TRBV19	12	NA	TRBJ1-1
TGCAGTGCTAGAGATCCGGCAGACTCCTATAATTCACCCCTCCACTTT	CSARDPADSYNSPLHF	NA	TRBV20-1	16	NA	TRBJ1-6
TGTGCCAGTACCTTCAGACTAGGCCGATCTTCGGATACGCAGTATTTT	CASTFRLGRSSDTQYF	few	TRBV19	16	NA	TRBJ2-3
TGTGCCAGCAGTGACTCTAGCGCCGGGGAGCTGTTTTTT	CASSDSSAGELFF	NA	TRBV6-4	13	NA	TRBJ2-2
TGTGCCAGCAGCTTAGGCGGGGGGGCCGTCGGGGAGCTGTTTTTT	CASSLGGGAVGELFF	NA	TRBV7-9	15	TRBD2	TRBJ2-2
TGTGCCAGCAGGGGGACAATCGAAAACTATGGCTACACCTTC	CASRGTIENYGYTF	NA	TRBV27	14	NA	TRBJ1-2
TGCGCCAGCAGTCGGGACGGAGCTAACAATCAGCCCCAGCATTTT	CASSRDGANNQPQHF	NA	TRBV5-1	15	NA	TRBJ1-5
TGTGCCAGCAGCTTAATAGGGAGTACCGGGGAGCTGTTTTTT	CASSLIGSTGELFF	NA	TRBV7-9	14	NA	TRBJ2-2
TGTGCCAGCAGCCAAGCCCACGGGACAGCGTCTTTAGGCTACACCTTC	CASSQAHGTASLGYTF	NA	TRBV9	16	TRBD1	TRBJ1-2
TGTGCCAGCAGCCCAGATAGTGGGGGCCGGGGCTACACCTTC	CASSPDSGGRGYTF	NA	TRBV7-3	14	NA	TRBJ1-2
TGTGCCAGTAGTCCTGGATCAGGGAGCCATCTCGAGGAGACCCAGTACTTC	CASSPGSGSHLEETQYF	few	TRBV19	17	NA	TRBJ2-5